The clone carrying this T cell receptor beta chain came up a few times. Its antigen is undetermined. The data derive from a study of response to subunit inactivated influenza vaccine. Germline V gives CDR1 KGHSH, CDR2 LQKENI. The CDR3 runs to 13 residues. Trimming at V came to 6 bases and at J to 1 base, leaving 3 bases not matched to a gene. Via MiXCR, TCRdb re-called the RT-PCR reads, giving one row per CDR3 protein. This sample has 860,000 or so distinct CDR3 sequences, with 20% to 25% found just once. The study's findings and limits: New T cells are recruited in small numbers by each seasonal influenza vaccination, according to the authors' suggestion.

V is TRBV18 and J is TRBJ2-7; 7 bases align to TRBD1. The sequencing here drew on PBMCs from blood, taken about 5 days after vaccination. This receptor was identified in a man aged 50 or older who received an inactivated influenza vaccine. The DNA of the CDR3 is TGTGCCAGCTCTGGACAGGAATCCTACGAGCAGTACTTC. Translating gives CASSGQESYEQYF.